The 30 T cell receptor beta chains reported below all come from one sample, sequenced in a study. TCRdb passed the 5' RACE reads through MiXCR, listing each CDR3 protein once. This sample has roughly 55,000 distinct CDR3 sequences, with approximately 23% found just once. Sequencing used tumor-infiltrating naive CD4+ T cells sorted from the breast tumor. Subset noted: naive CD4+ T cells, CD4+CD45RA+CD25-. The receptors here all came from a female donor with breast cancer.

This clonotype was seen a handful of times. This sequence joins TRBV7-2 and TRBJ2-1; no clear D gene. The germline CDR1 and CDR2 sequences are SGHTA and FQGNSA. V dropped 4 bases and J dropped 9 bases, with 13 bases sitting between them. The CDR3 contains 13 residues. The CDR3, as DNA: TGTGCCAGCAGCTGGCCCACGGCAGCTGAGCAGTTCTTC. Its protein is CASSWPTAAEQFF.

The rearrangement uses TRBV28 and TRBJ2-7; 10 bases agree with TRBD1. Trimming removed 2 bases from V and 4 bases from J; junction bases left unmatched: 5. Germline loops: CDR1 MDHEN, CDR2 SYDVKM. This CDR3 spans 15 amino acids. The CDR3 coding sequence is TGTGCCAGCAGTTTAGCGACAGGGGGCCATTACGAGCAGTACTTC. Its protein product is CASSLATGGHYEQYF. Variable domain in full (rest from reference TRBV28 and TRBJ2-7): DVKVTQSSRYLVKRTGEKVFLECVQDMDHENMFWYRQDPGLGLRLIYFSYDVKMKEKGDIPEGYSVSREKKERFSLILESASTNQTSMYLCASSLATGGHYEQYFGPGTRLTVT.

Worth noting for this clonotype: Being one base from a much bigger clone, this may be a read error. The chain uses TRBV7-9 and TRBJ1-6; D perhaps matches TRBD1 (5 bases). Germline lookup yields CDR1 SEHNR and CDR2 FQNEAQ (reference sequence). This CDR3 contains 17 residues. CDR3 sequence (DNA): TGTGCCAGCAGCTTAGGAGCCGGTGGGGGGACGAATTCACCCCCCCACTTT. It encodes CASSLGAGGGTNSPPHF.

This clonotype was seen only a few times. The chain joins TRBV4-3 to TRBJ1-3; no definite D call. In germline, CDR1 is LGHNA, CDR2 YSLEER. The CDR3 sequence is 15 residues long. Trimming pared 1 base from V and 2 bases from J, leaving 9 bases between. The DNA of the CDR3 is TGCGCCAGCAGCCAAGCAGAAAAGCCTGGAAACACCATATATTTT. Protein: CASSQAEKPGNTIYF.

There are a few counts of this clonotype. The chain couples TRBV20-1 to TRBJ2-3; 8 bases are a match to TRBD1. Trimming at V came to 7 bases and at J to 3 bases, leaving 9 bases not matched to a gene. The CDR3 covers 14 residues. The germline gives CDR1 DFQATT, CDR2 SNEGSKA (reference sequence). CDR3: CSGNTDRGTDTQYF. The CDR3 coding sequence is TGCAGTGGCAATACCGACAGGGGAACAGATACGCAGTATTTT.

The chain joins TRBV7-9 to TRBJ1-3, with D unresolved. Germline V lookup: CDR1 SEHNR, CDR2 FQNEAQ (reference sequence). Deletions cut 1 base from V and 3 bases from J, with 7 bases between. CDR3 length: 14 amino acids. The CDR3 is CASSLVNSGNTIYF. The CDR3 DNA reads TGTGCCAGCAGCTTAGTGAACAGTGGAAACACCATATATTTT.

This clonotype was seen only a few times. The rearrangement links TRBV20-1 to TRBJ2-7; tentative D call: TRBD1 (6 bases). Germline V gene lookup returns CDR1 DFQATT and CDR2 SNEGSKA (reference sequence). The CDR3 runs 11 residues. V lost 5 bases, J lost 10 bases, and 15 bases lay in between. CDR3 DNA sequence: TGCAGTGCTGCACAGGGCCGAGAACAGTACTTC. It specifies CSAAQGREQYF.

The chain carries TRBV7-2 and TRBJ1-5; D perhaps matches TRBD1 (6 bases). Trimming shortened V by 6 bases and J by 4 bases, and 10 bases separated the two germline ends. This CDR3 spans 13 amino acids. CDR1 and CDR2 from the germline V gene are SGHTA and FQGNSA. The CDR3 loop is CASSQGRNQPQHF. CDR3 DNA: TGTGCCAGCAGTCAGGGGAGGAATCAGCCCCAGCATTTT.

The chain has TRBV29-1 and TRBJ2-5; 8 nucleotides agree with TRBD1. The CDR3 length is 13 residues. Looked up from germline, CDR1 is SQVTM and CDR2 is ANQGSEA. After removal of 5 bases from V and 5 bases from J, the junction contained 7 bases not matched to a gene. CDR3 DNA sequence: TGCAGCGTTTTTGGACAGGGCTCCGAGACCCAGTACTTC. As protein: CSVFGQGSETQYF. Full variable domain (missing parts from reference TRBV29-1 and TRBJ2-5): SAVISQKPSRDICQRGTSLTIQCQVDSQVTMMFWYRQQPGQSLTLIATANQGSEATYESGFVIDKFPISRPNLTFSTLTVSNMSPEDSSIYLCSVFGQGSETQYFGPGTRLLVL.

The chain has TRBV27 and TRBJ2-6; maybe TRBD2 (6 bases). The CDR3 has 16 amino acids. In germline, CDR1 is MNHEY, CDR2 SMNVEV (reference sequence). V lost 5 bases, J lost 4 bases, and 15 bases lay in between. CDR3 nucleotides: TGTGCCAGCAGTCCCCGCGGGGTGCTCGGGGCCAACGTCCTGACTTTC. This gives the protein CASSPRGVLGANVLTF. Full variable domain (remainder filled in from reference TRBV27 and TRBJ2-6): EAQVTQNPRYLITVTGKKLTVTCSQNMNHEYMSWYRQDPGLGLRQIYYSMNVEVTDKGDVPEGYKVSRKEKRNFPLILESPSPNQTSLYFCASSPRGVLGANVLTFGAGSRLTVL.

This clonotype was counted only a few times. The chain joins TRBV6-1 to TRBJ1-2, with no clear D. Germline-derived CDR1 and CDR2 are MNHNS and SASEGT. V lost 7 bases and J 0 bases, leaving 24 bases between the germline ends. The CDR3 has 18 amino acids. The CDR3 protein is CASKVLNLATDSNYGYTF. In DNA, the CDR3 is TGTGCCAGCAAAGTGCTAAACTTGGCTACAGATTCTAACTATGGCTACACCTTC.

This clonotype occurred a few times. The rearrangement uses TRBV6-5 and TRBJ2-3, with a tentative D call TRBD2 (7 bases). Trimming removed 6 bases from V and 6 bases from J, with 13 bases in between. Per the germline V gene, CDR1 is MNHEY and CDR2 is SVGAGI. The CDR3 runs 13 residues. The chain's CDR3 is CASRRGGGDTQYF. DNA for the CDR3: TGTGCCAGCAGGCGAGGGGGAGGGGATACGCAGTATTTT.

A note on this clonotype: A read error is possible here, since a much larger clone lies one base away. V gene TRBV20-1 combines with J gene TRBJ2-5; 8 nucleotides match TRBD1. Germline trimming cut 0 bases from V and 7 bases from J; bases unmatched to any gene: 7. This CDR3 is built from 14 residues. The germline CDR1 and CDR2 sequences are DFQATT and SNEGSKA (reference sequence). The CDR3 DNA sequence: TGCAGTGCTAGAGATGCACAGGGGGACGGGACCCAGTACTTC. Encoded protein: CSARDAQGDGTQYF.

This clonotype was found a few times. The chain links TRBV12-3 or TRBV12-4 to TRBJ2-1, with 7 nucleotides matching TRBD2. The CDR3 has 14 residues. J was trimmed by 5 bases and V by 3 bases; bases with no gene match: 4. The CDR3, as DNA: TGTGCCAGCAGTTTGACTAGCAGCCACAATGAGCAGTTCTTC. Translation gives CASSLTSSHNEQFF.

About this clonotype: This may come from a read error, since a much larger clone is one base off. The V call is TRBV11-1, the J call TRBJ2-6; 8 bases are a match to TRBD1. Per the germline V gene, CDR1 is SGHAT and CDR2 is FQDESV (reference sequence). This CDR3 spans 19 amino acids. The CDR3 spells CASSTPGQGIQSGTNVLTF. For the CDR3, the DNA is TGTGCCAGCAGCACCCCTGGACAGGGAATTCAATCTGGGACCAACGTCCTGACTTTC.

The V and J genes are TRBV7-9 and TRBJ1-5; D not certain. Per germline, CDR1 SEHNR and CDR2 FQNEAQ (reference sequence). This CDR3 has 13 residues. The V end lost 5 bases, the J end lost 9 bases, and 14 bases lay between the germline ends. CDR3 loop: CASSLDTRMPQHF. The DNA for the CDR3 is TGTGCCAGCAGCCTGGATACAAGGATGCCCCAGCATTTT.

V usage is TRBV5-1 and J usage is TRBJ2-5; the D gene is possibly TRBD2 (5 bases). The V gene's germline CDR1 is SGHRS and CDR2 YFSETQ. There are 15 residues in the CDR3. Trimming took 1 base from V and 4 from J, leaving 14 bases between them. CDR3 region: CASSLFGERRETQYF. In DNA, the CDR3 is TGCGCCAGCAGCTTGTTTGGGGAGAGGAGAGAGACCCAGTACTTC.

This clonotype was seen a few times. CDR3 DNA sequence: TGCAGTGCTAGAGTACTAGCGGGGTTCACAGATACGCAGTATTTT. Protein product: CSARVLAGFTDTQYF. J is TRBJ2-3 and V is TRBV20-1, with 10 bases fitting TRBD2. The V and J ends lost 1 base and 2 bases, in that order; junction bases with no gene match: 3. The germline gives CDR1 DFQATT, CDR2 SNEGSKA (reference sequence). The CDR3 runs to 15 residues.

This clonotype was detected ten times or more. V gene TRBV12-3 or TRBV12-4 combines with J gene TRBJ1-1; unclear D gene. The CDR3 contains 12 residues. Trimming took off 5 bases at V and 3 bases at J, with 7 bases between the two ends. CDR3 in amino acids: CASSLADTEAFF. Written as DNA, the CDR3 is TGTGCCAGCAGTCTTGCAGACACTGAAGCTTTCTTT.

The table lists this clonotype with many counts. The CDR3 is CASTFSGRAHEQYF. DNA of the CDR3: TGTGCCAGCACCTTCAGTGGCAGGGCCCACGAGCAGTACTTC. V and J are TRBV6-2 or TRBV6-3 and TRBJ2-7, with a weak D call TRBD1 (5 bases). Trimming cost V 7 bases and J 5 bases, with 18 bases left between them. CDR3 length: 14 residues. The germline V gene encodes CDR1 MNHEY and CDR2 SVGEGT.

J is TRBJ1-2 and V is TRBV12-3 or TRBV12-4; 9 positions match TRBD1. Trimming removed 7 bases from V and 7 bases from J; junction bases left unmatched: 7. The CDR3 has 13 amino acids. The CDR3 sequence: CASIFGTGTGYTF. In DNA form, the CDR3 reads TGTGCCAGCATTTTTGGGACAGGGACTGGCTACACCTTC.

A few counts support this clonotype. This sequence joins TRBV5-1 and TRBJ1-1, with no clear D. This CDR3 is 14 amino acids long. V shed 0 bases and J shed 1 base, with 7 bases lying between them. The germline gives CDR1 SGHRS, CDR2 YFSETQ. DNA for the CDR3: TGCGCCAGCAGCTTGGGACACGCGAACACTGAAGCTTTCTTT. Protein product: CASSLGHANTEAFF.

The chain links TRBV20-1 to TRBJ1-1; D is perhaps TRBD1 (6 bases). The CDR3 contains 13 residues. The ends were cut back, 6 bases at V and 5 bases at J, with 16 bases in the middle. Germline V CDR1 and CDR2: DFQATT, SNEGSKA (reference sequence). The CDR3 loop reads CSAATGAGTEAFF. In DNA form, the CDR3 reads TGCAGTGCCGCTACGGGGGCTGGGACTGAAGCTTTCTTT.

The chain joins TRBV5-4 to TRBJ2-1; a possible D gene is TRBD2 (5 bases). The germline gives CDR1 SGHNT, CDR2 YYREEE (reference sequence). The CDR3 has 15 residues. V dropped 0 bases and J dropped 4 bases, with 11 bases sitting between them. The DNA of the CDR3 is TGTGCCAGCAGCTTGGGACTATCTCGATACAATGAGCAGTTCTTC. Amino acid sequence: CASSLGLSRYNEQFF.

The V gene is TRBV18, the J gene TRBJ2-1, with 10 bases lining up with TRBD2. The CDR3 runs to 15 residues. Trimming at V came to 3 bases and at J to 12 bases, leaving 11 bases not matched to a gene. Germline V gene sequence: CDR1 KGHSH, CDR2 LQKENI. The CDR3 nucleotides are TGTGCCAGCTCACCGCCTAGCGGGAGCTCTGTTGGGCAGTTCTTC. This sequence encodes CASSPPSGSSVGQFF.

This clonotype appeared a few times. The rearrangement uses TRBV12-3 or TRBV12-4 and TRBJ2-7, with D perhaps assigned TRBD1 or TRBD2 (5 bases each). The germline V and J ends were trimmed by 5 bases and 12 bases, with 17 bases remaining between them. The CDR3 loop spans 12 amino acids. The CDR3 spells CASSGTPSGVYF. The DNA of the CDR3 is TGTGCCAGCAGTGGGACGCCCTCGGGTGTGTACTTC.

This clonotype was seen a few times. V and J are TRBV7-9 and TRBJ2-1, with D perhaps matching TRBD1 (5 bases). Germline V gene lookup returns CDR1 SEHNR and CDR2 FQNEAQ (reference sequence). This CDR3 comprises 13 residues. V was cut by 0 bases and J by 10 bases, with 10 bases left in between. The CDR3 protein is CASSLARTGEQFF. CDR3 bases: TGTGCCAGCAGCTTAGCGCGCACAGGCGAGCAGTTCTTC. Drawing the rest from reference TRBV7-9 and TRBJ2-1, the complete variable domain is DTGVSQNPRHKITKRGQNVTFRCDPISEHNRLYWYRQTLGQGPEFLTYFQNEAQLEKSRLLSDRFSAERPKGSFSTLEIQRTEQGDSAMYLCASSLARTGEQFFGPGTRLTVL.

This clonotype appeared a few times. The chain couples TRBV20-1 to TRBJ2-1; D is possibly TRBD1 or TRBD2 (5 bases each). Germline V gives CDR1 DFQATT, CDR2 SNEGSKA (reference sequence). The CDR3 runs to 13 residues. The V end was cut by 1 base, the J end by 6 bases, with 10 bases between. The CDR3 DNA sequence: TGCAGTGCTAGAGGCCGGGACGGCAATGAGCAGTTCTTC. Its translation: CSARGRDGNEQFF.

This clonotype has a single count. The gene calls are TRBV6-4 and TRBJ2-1; tentatively, D is TRBD2 (6 bases). This CDR3 region has 14 residues. V lost 10 bases, J lost 2 bases, and 15 bases lay in between. The germline gives CDR1 MRHNA, CDR2 SNTAGT. The CDR3 DNA follows: TGTGCCACCGCGCGCGGGGAGGCCTACAATGAGCAGTTCTTC. Translating it yields CATARGEAYNEQFF.

This clonotype showed up just a few times. The chain combines TRBV20-1 with TRBJ2-1; D is uncertain. The germline CDR1 and CDR2 sequences are DFQATT and SNEGSKA (reference sequence). CDR3 length equals 15 residues. Trimming shortened V by 0 bases and J by 0 bases, and 9 bases separated the two germline ends. The CDR3, as DNA: TGCAGTGCTAGAGATCCACGGAGCTCCTACAATGAGCAGTTCTTC. Translated: CSARDPRSSYNEQFF.